This T cell receptor (beta chain) was captured in a study of T cell repertoires in aging, cancer and after chemotherapy. The template was genomic DNA from peripheral blood, not RNA. Rearranged V-D-J TRB sequences were amplified with a mixed TRB-A/B primer pool. TCRdb independently ran MiXCR on the multiplex PCR reads; one entry per CDR3 protein. The top ten hold roughly 2.8% of the sample, which has just under 10,000 distinct CDR3 sequences, about 34% seen once. Trimming shortened V by 5 bases and J by 5 bases, and 17 bases separated the two germline ends. The CDR3 length is 14 residues. Germline lookup yields CDR1 SGHNT and CDR2 YYREEE (reference sequence).

J is TRBJ2-7 and V is TRBV5-4; TRBD2 is a possible D gene (6 bases). This receptor was taken from a human donor in good health. Sequenced input: blood. The CDR3 sequence is CASRRDSKRDEQYF. DNA of the CDR3: TGTGCCAGCAGGAGGGACTCGAAGCGCGACGAGCAGTACTTC.